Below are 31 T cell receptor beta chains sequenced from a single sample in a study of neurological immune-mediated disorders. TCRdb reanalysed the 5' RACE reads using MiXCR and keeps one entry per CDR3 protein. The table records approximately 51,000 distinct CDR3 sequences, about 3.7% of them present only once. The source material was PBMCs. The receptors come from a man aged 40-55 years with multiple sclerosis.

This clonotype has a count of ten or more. CDR3 DNA: TGTGCCACCAGTGAGGCGGGCAACTCCTACGAGCAGTACTTC. Translation: CATSEAGNSYEQYF. V is TRBV24-1 and J is TRBJ2-7; D might be TRBD2 (5 bases). This CDR3 has 14 amino acids. Germline V gives CDR1 KGHDR, CDR2 SFDVKD. Between the trimmed V and J ends, which lost 4 bases and 0 bases, there was a span of 9 bases.

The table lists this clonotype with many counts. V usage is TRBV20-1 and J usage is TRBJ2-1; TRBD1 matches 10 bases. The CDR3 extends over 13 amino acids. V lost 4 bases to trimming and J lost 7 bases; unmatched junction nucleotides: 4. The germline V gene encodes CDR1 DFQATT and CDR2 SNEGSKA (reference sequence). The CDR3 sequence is CSAKGQGLNEQFF. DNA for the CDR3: TGCAGTGCTAAGGGACAGGGGTTGAATGAGCAGTTCTTC.

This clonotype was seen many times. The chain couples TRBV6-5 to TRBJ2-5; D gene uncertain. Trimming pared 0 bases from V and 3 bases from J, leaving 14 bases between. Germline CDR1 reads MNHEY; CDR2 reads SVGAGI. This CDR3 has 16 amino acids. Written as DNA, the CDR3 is TGTGCCAGCAGTTACTCGAAAGGGCTGAAGAAAGAGACCCAGTACTTC. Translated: CASSYSKGLKKETQYF.

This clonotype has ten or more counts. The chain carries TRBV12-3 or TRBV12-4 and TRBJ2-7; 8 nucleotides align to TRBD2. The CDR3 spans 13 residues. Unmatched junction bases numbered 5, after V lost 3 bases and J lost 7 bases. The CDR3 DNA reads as TGTGCCAGCAGTTTGTCCGGGGGGGGGGAGCAGTACTTC. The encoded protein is CASSLSGGGEQYF.

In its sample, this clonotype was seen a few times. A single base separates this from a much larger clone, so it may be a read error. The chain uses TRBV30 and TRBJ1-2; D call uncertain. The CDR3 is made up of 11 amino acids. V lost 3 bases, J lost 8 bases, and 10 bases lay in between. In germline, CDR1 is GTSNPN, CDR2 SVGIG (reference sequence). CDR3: CAWRGGHGYTF. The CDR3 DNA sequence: TGTGCCTGGAGAGGTGGGCACGGCTACACCTTC. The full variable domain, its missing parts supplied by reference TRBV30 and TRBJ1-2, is SQTIHQWPATLVQPVGSPLSLECTVEGTSNPNLYWYRQAAGRGLQLLFYSVGIGQISSEVPQNLSASRPQDRQFILSSKKLLLSDSGFYLCAWRGGHGYTFGSGTRLTVV.

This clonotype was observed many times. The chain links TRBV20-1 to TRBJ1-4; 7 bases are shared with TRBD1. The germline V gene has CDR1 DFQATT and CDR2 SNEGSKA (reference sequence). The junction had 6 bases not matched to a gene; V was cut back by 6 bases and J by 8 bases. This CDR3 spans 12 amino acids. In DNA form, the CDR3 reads TGCAGTGCCCTTCAACAGGGGGAAAAACTGTTTTTT. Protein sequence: CSALQQGEKLFF.

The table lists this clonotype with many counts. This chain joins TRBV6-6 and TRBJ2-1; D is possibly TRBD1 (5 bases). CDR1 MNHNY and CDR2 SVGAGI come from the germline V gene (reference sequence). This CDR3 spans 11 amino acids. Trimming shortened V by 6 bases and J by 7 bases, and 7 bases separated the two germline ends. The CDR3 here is CASRQENEQFF. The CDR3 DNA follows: TGTGCCAGCAGACAGGAAAATGAGCAGTTCTTC.

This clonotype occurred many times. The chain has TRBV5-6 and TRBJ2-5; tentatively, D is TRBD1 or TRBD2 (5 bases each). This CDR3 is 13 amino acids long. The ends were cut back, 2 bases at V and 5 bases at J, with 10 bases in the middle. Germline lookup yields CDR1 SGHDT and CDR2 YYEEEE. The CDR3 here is CASSLGREETQYF. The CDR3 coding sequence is TGTGCCAGCAGCTTAGGCAGGGAGGAGACCCAGTACTTC.

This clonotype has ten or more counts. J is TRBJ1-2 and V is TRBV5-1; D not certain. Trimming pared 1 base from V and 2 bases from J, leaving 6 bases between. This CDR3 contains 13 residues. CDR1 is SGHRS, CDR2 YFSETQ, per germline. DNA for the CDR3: TGCGCCAGCAGCTTGAGCGACAACTATGGCTACACCTTC. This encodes CASSLSDNYGYTF.

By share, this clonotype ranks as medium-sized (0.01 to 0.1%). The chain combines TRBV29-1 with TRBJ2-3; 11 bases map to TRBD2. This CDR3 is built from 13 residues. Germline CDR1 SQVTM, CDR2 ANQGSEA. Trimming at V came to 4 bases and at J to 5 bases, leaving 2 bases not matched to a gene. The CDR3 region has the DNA TGCAGCGTTGGTAGCGGGGGGGGAGATACGCAGTATTTT. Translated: CSVGSGGGDTQYF.

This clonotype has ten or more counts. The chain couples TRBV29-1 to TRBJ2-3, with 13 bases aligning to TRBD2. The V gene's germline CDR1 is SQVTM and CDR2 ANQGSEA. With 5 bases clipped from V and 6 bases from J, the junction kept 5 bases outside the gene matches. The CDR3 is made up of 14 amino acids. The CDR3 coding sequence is TGCAGCGTTTCGGGACTAGCGGGGCGGGATACGCAGTATTTT. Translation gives CSVSGLAGRDTQYF.

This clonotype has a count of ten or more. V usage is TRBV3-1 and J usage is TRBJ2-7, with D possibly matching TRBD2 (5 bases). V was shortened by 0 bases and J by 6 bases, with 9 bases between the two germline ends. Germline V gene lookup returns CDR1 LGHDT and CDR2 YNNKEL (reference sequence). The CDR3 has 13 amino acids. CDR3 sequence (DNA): TGTGCCAGCAGCCAAGATCGGGGTCTCGAGCAGTACTTC. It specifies CASSQDRGLEQYF.

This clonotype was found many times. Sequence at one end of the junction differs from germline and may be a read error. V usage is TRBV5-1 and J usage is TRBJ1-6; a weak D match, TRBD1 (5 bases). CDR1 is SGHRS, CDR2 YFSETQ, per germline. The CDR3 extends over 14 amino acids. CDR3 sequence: CASCEAGYNSPLNF. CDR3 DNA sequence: TGCGCCAGCTGCGAGGCAGGGTATAATTCACCCCTCAACTTT.

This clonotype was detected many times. The CDR3 sequence: CATSHPATGELFF. The CDR3 DNA reads TGTGCCACCAGTCACCCGGCCACCGGGGAGCTGTTTTTT. This chain uses TRBV24-1 with TRBJ2-2, with no clear D. This CDR3 has 13 amino acids. Germline-derived CDR1 and CDR2 are KGHDR and SFDVKD. Between the trimmed V and J ends, which lost 6 bases and 4 bases, there was a span of 8 bases.

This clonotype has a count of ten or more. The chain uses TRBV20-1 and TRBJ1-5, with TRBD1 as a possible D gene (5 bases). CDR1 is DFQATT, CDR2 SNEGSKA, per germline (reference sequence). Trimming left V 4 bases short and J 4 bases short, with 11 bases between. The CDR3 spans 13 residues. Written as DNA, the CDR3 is TGCAGTGCTACCAGGGAATGGAATCAGCCCCAGCATTTT. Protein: CSATREWNQPQHF.

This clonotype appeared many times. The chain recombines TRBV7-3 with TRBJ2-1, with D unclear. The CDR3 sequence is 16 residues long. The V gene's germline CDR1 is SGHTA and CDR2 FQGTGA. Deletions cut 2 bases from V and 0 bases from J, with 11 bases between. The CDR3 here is CASSLALTDSYNEQFF. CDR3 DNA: TGTGCCAGCAGCTTAGCTTTGACTGACTCCTACAATGAGCAGTTCTTC.

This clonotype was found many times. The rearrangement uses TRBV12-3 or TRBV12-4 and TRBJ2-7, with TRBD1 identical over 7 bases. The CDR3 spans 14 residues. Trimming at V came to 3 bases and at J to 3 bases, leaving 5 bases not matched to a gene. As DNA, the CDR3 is TGTGCCAGCAGTTTGTCCGCAGGGGGCTACGAGCAGTACTTC. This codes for CASSLSAGGYEQYF.

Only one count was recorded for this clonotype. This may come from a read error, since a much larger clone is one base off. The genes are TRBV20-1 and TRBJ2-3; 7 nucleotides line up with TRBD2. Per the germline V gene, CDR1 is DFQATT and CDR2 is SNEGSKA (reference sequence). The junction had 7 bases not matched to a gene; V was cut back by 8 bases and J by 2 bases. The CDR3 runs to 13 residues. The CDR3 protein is CSTPGTNTDTQYF. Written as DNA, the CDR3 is TGCAGTACTCCAGGGACTAACACAGATACGCAGTATTTT.

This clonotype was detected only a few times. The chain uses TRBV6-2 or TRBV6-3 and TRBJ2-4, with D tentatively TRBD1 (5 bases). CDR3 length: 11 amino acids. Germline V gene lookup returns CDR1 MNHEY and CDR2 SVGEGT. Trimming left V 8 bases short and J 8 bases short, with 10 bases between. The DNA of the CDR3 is TGTGCCAGCTTGGGGCTGGACATTCAGTACTTC. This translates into CASLGLDIQYF.

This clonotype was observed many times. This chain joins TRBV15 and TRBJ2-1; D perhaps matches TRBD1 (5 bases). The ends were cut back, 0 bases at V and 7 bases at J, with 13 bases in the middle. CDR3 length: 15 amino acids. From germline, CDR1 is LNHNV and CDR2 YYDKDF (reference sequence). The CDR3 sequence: CATSRDPEAGNEQFF. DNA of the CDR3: TGTGCCACCAGCAGAGATCCAGAAGCAGGGAATGAGCAGTTCTTC. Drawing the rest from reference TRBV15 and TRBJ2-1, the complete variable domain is DAMVIQNPRYQVTQFGKPVTLSCSQTLNHNVMYWYQQKSSQAPKLLFHYYDKDFNNEADTPDNFQSRRPNTSFCFLDIRSPGLGDTAMYLCATSRDPEAGNEQFFGPGTRLTVL.

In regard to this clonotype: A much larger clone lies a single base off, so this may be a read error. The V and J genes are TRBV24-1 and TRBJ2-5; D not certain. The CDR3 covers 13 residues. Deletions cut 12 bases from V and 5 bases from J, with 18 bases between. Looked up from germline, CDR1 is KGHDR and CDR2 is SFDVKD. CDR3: CALGLATGETQYF. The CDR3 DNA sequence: TGTGCCCTCGGATTGGCAACCGGGGAGACCCAGTACTTC.

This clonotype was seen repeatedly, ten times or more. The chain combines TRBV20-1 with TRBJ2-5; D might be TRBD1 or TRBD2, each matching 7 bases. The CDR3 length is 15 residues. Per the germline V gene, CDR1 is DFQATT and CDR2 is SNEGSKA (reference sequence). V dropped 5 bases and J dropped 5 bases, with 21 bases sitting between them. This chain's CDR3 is CSAARGGSIIETQYF. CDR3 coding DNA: TGCAGTGCTGCCAGGGGGGGGTCGATTATTGAGACCCAGTACTTC.

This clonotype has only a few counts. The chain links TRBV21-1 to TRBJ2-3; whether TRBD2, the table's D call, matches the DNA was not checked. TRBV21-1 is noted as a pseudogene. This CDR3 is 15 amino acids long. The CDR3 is CASTLEVRPTDTQYF. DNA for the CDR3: TGTGCCAGCACCCTTGAAGTCCGACCCACAGATACGCAGTATTTT.

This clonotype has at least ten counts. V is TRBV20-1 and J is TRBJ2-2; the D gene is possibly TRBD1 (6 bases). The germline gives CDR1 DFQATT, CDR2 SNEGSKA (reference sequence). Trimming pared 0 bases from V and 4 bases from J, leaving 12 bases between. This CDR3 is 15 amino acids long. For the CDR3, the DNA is TGCAGTGCTAGAGATCCGAGACAGGTCACCGGGGAGCTGTTTTTT. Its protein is CSARDPRQVTGELFF.

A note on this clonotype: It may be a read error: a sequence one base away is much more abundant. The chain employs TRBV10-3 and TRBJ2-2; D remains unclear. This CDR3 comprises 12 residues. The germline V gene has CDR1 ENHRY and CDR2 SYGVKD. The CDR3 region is CAISPNTVELFF. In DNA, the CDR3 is TGTGCCATCAGTCCGAACACCGTGGAGCTGTTTTTT.

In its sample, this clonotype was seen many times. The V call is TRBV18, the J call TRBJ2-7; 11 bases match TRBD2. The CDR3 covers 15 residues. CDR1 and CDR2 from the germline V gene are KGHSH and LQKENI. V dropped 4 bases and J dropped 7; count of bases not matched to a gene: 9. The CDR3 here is CASSQGTSGIGEQYF. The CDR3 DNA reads TGTGCCAGCTCACAAGGGACTAGCGGTATTGGAGAGCAGTACTTC. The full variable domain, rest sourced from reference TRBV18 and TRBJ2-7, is NAGVMQNPRHLVRRRGQEARLRCSPMKGHSHVYWYRQLPEEGLKFMVYLQKENIIDESGMPKERFSAEFPKEGPSILRIQQVVRGDSAAYFCASSQGTSGIGEQYFGPGTRLTVT.

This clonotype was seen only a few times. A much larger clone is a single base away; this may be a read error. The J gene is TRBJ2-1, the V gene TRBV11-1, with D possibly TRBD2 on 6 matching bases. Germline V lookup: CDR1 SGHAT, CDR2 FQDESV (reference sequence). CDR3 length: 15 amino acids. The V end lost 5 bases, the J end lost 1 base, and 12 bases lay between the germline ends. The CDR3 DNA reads TGTGCCAGCAGCACTAGCAGGAGATCCTACAATGAGCAGTTCTTC. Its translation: CASSTSRRSYNEQFF.

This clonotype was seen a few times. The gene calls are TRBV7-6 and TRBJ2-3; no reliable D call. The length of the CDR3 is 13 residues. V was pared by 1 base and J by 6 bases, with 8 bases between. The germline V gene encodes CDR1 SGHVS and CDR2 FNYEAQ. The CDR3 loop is CASSLDRFDTQYF. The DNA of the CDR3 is TGTGCCAGCAGCTTAGATAGATTTGATACGCAGTATTTT.

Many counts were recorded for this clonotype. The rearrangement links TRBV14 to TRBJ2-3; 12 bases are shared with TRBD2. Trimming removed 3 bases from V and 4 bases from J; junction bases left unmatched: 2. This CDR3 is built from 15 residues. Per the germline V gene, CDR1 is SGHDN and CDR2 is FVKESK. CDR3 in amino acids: CASSHSSGGADTQYF. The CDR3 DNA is TGTGCCAGCAGCCATTCTAGCGGGGGGGCAGATACGCAGTATTTT.

The CDR3 nucleotides are TGTGCCAGCTGTTACGAGGTAGGTACGCAGTATTTT. As protein: CASCYEVGTQYF. The chain couples TRBV28 to TRBJ2-3; D not resolved. Trimming removed 8 bases at V and 8 bases at J, with 14 bases between. The CDR3 length is 12 residues. Germline lookup yields CDR1 MDHEN and CDR2 SYDVKM.

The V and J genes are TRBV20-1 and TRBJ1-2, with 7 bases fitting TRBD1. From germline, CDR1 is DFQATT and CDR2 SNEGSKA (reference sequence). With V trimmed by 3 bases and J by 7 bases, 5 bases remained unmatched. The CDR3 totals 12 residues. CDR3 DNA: TGCAGTGCTAGCCGACAGGGCCTTGGCTACACCTTC. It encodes CSASRQGLGYTF.